A single sample is the source of the 23 T cell receptor beta chains below, sequenced in a study of spatial heterogeneity in lung cancer. This sample's time point: blood at routine non-recurrence follow-up after resection. Whole RNA was taken from tumor, nontumor lung or frozen PBMC; it was then sequenced unsorted. In TCRdb, the 5' RACE reads were re-called with MiXCR into one record per CDR3 protein. The sample has approximately 50,000 distinct CDR3 sequences, under 8% seen once. The material was PBMCs, obtained at follow-up. The receptor source for this set is a female donor with early-stage non-small cell lung cancer.

This clonotype was detected ten times or more. This chain uses TRBV30 with TRBJ1-2, with 8 positions matching TRBD1. The J segment lost 4 bases and the V segment lost 3 bases, leaving 1 base of the junction unmatched. Germline V gene data show CDR1 as GTSNPN and CDR2 as SVGIG (reference sequence). CDR3 size: 12 residues. The CDR3 reads CAWSGTGYGYTF. For the CDR3, the DNA is TGTGCCTGGAGCGGGACAGGCTATGGCTACACCTTC.

The chain has TRBV7-2 and TRBJ1-4; D remains unclear. CDR1 and CDR2 from the germline V gene are SGHTA and FQGNSA. The CDR3 consists of 14 residues. V lost 1 base, J lost 4 bases, and 7 bases lay in between. CDR3 amino acids: CASSLGGFNEKLFF. The CDR3 DNA reads as TGTGCCAGCAGCTTAGGAGGCTTTAATGAAAAACTGTTTTTT.

This clonotype has only a few counts. The chain has TRBV3-1 and TRBJ2-2; TRBD2 matches 14 bases. Germline V gene data show CDR1 as LGHDT and CDR2 as YNNKEL (reference sequence). V was pared by 4 bases and J by 3 bases, with 7 bases of the junction left unmatched. This CDR3 has 18 residues. CDR3: CASSPQTSGGAYTGELFF. DNA of the CDR3: TGTGCCAGCAGCCCCCAGACTAGCGGGGGGGCCTACACCGGGGAGCTGTTTTTT. Full variable domain (missing parts from reference TRBV3-1 and TRBJ2-2): DTAVSQTPKYLVTQMGNDKSIKCEQNLGHDTMYWYKQDSKKFLKIMFSYNNKELIINETVPNRFSPKSPDKAHLNLHINSLELGDSAVYFCASSPQTSGGAYTGELFFGEGSRLTVL.

This clonotype occurred a few times. V gene TRBV7-2 combines with J gene TRBJ2-1, with TRBD2 matching 8 bases. Germline V gene lookup returns CDR1 SGHTA and CDR2 FQGNSA. CDR3 length: 17 amino acids. Losses at the gene ends were 5 bases for V and 4 bases for J; bases not matched to a gene: 13. CDR3 nucleotide sequence: TGTGCCAGCAGCCTACGCGGAGCGGGGGCGAGTTACAATGAGCAGTTCTTC. It is translated as CASSLRGAGASYNEQFF.

The sample holds many counts of this clonotype. The chain links TRBV28 to TRBJ2-7; 12 bases align to TRBD2. Looked up from germline, CDR1 is MDHEN and CDR2 is SYDVKM. The CDR3 is 15 residues long. The V gene end was trimmed by 7 bases and the J gene end by 5 bases; junction bases not matched to a gene: 9. The CDR3 loop reads CASKTRLAGVHEQYF. CDR3 DNA: TGTGCCAGCAAAACTCGACTAGCGGGGGTCCACGAGCAGTACTTC.

This clonotype was counted at least ten times. The rearrangement links TRBV4-1 to TRBJ1-5; 7 bases fit TRBD1. Germline values: CDR1 MGHRA, CDR2 YSYEKL. V lost 8 bases, J lost 0 bases, and 16 bases stayed unmatched. The CDR3 covers 18 residues. The CDR3 here is CASPQLQGTSYSNQPQHF. DNA for the CDR3: TGCGCCAGCCCCCAGCTACAGGGGACCTCGTATAGCAATCAGCCCCAGCATTTT.

This clonotype was detected many times. The chain joins TRBV21-1 to TRBJ2-1. TRBV21-1 is a listed pseudogene. CDR3 length: 14 amino acids. The CDR3 DNA follows: TGTGCCAGCAGCAAAGCGCATAACTACAATGAGCAGTTCTTC. Translation gives CASSKAHNYNEQFF.

The V call is TRBV7-2, the J call TRBJ2-3, with unresolved D. V shed 2 bases and J shed 6 bases, with 12 bases lying between them. Germline V gene sequence: CDR1 SGHTA, CDR2 FQGNSA. This CDR3 spans 14 amino acids. The CDR3 nucleotides are TGTGCCAGCAGCTTAAGAGGATCTCCCGATACGCAGTATTTT. Its translation is CASSLRGSPDTQYF.

This clonotype turned up a few times. The J gene is TRBJ1-2, the V gene TRBV4-3; 9 nucleotides align to TRBD1. CDR3 length: 19 residues. Germline loops: CDR1 LGHNA, CDR2 YSLEER. V shed 0 bases and J 0 bases; nucleotides not matched to a gene: 11. Written as DNA, the CDR3 is TGCGCCAGCAGCCAAGATAGGGCGGACAGGGGAACAACTAACTATGGCTACACCTTC. Residues: CASSQDRADRGTTNYGYTF.

This clonotype was seen many times. The chain employs TRBV24-1 and TRBJ2-3; 9 bases are shared with TRBD1. The CDR3 contains 16 residues. The junction had 8 bases not matched to a gene; V was cut back by 6 bases and J by 2 bases. From germline, CDR1 is KGHDR and CDR2 SFDVKD. This CDR3 is CATSITGGAPTDTQYF. The CDR3 DNA is TGTGCCACCAGTATAACAGGGGGCGCGCCCACAGATACGCAGTATTTT.

Written as DNA, the CDR3 is TGTGCCAGCAGTTTATTCGGACTAGCGGGAGAGACCGGGGAGCTGTTTTTT. This gives the protein CASSLFGLAGETGELFF. The chain joins TRBV27 to TRBJ2-2; TRBD2 aligns across 13 bases. CDR3 length: 17 residues. Germline-derived CDR1 and CDR2 are MNHEY and SMNVEV (reference sequence). V lost 1 base to trimming and J lost 5 bases; unmatched junction nucleotides: 4.

The table lists this clonotype with a few counts. The chain links TRBV5-1 to TRBJ2-2; D is perhaps TRBD1 (7 bases). V dropped 3 bases and J dropped 5 bases, with 17 bases sitting between them. CDR1 and CDR2 (germline): SGHRS, YFSETQ. The CDR3 is 16 amino acids. The CDR3 nucleotides are TGCGCCAGCAGCTCGGGGCCCGGGGGACAGACCGGGGAGCTGTTTTTT. This gives the protein CASSSGPGGQTGELFF.

At least ten counts were recorded for this clonotype. The chain carries TRBV21-1 and TRBJ2-1; TRBD2, the table's D call, lacks a check against the DNA. TRBV21-1 is a listed pseudogene. The CDR3 has 15 residues. CDR3 in DNA: TGTGCCAGCAGCAAGGACGCGGGGTCCTACAATGAGCAGTTCTTC. It yields the protein CASSKDAGSYNEQFF.

The table lists this clonotype with a few counts. This chain joins TRBV9 and TRBJ2-5; TRBD2 aligns across 13 bases. The V segment lost 4 bases and the J segment 5 bases; nucleotides outside the gene matches: 5. The CDR3 is 15 amino acids. Germline V gene sequence: CDR1 SGDLS, CDR2 YYNGEE. The CDR3 DNA reads TGTGCCAGCAGCTGGACTAGCGGGGGTTCGGAGACCCAGTACTTC. As protein: CASSWTSGGSETQYF.

This clonotype has a count of ten or more. The V and J genes are TRBV7-8 and TRBJ1-2; a weak D match, TRBD1 (5 bases). V was clipped by 1 base and J by 6 bases, with 21 bases between them. CDR1 and CDR2 (germline): SGHVS, FQNEAQ. The CDR3 spans 17 residues. CDR3 DNA sequence: TGTGCCAGCAGCTTAGGGCATGAAGGGGCGGTGAATGATGGCTACACCTTC. Its translation is CASSLGHEGAVNDGYTF.

This clonotype has more than one count but fewer than ten. The chain couples TRBV29-1 to TRBJ2-3; 9 bases are a match to TRBD2. V trimming: 5 bases; J trimming: 0 bases; junction bases outside the gene matches: 3. Germline V gene lookup returns CDR1 SQVTM and CDR2 ANQGSEA. The CDR3 length is 14 residues. CDR3 loop: CSVSAGGSTDTQYF. As DNA, the CDR3 is TGCAGCGTTTCTGCGGGGGGGAGCACAGATACGCAGTATTTT.

This clonotype appeared many times. The chain is built from TRBV5-1 and TRBJ1-6; D is uncertain. The CDR3 is made up of 15 amino acids. V was trimmed by 1 base and J by 6 bases, leaving 11 bases between them. Germline V gene lookup returns CDR1 SGHRS and CDR2 YFSETQ. The CDR3 spells CASSLLGRTNSPLHF. The DNA for the CDR3 is TGCGCCAGCAGCTTGCTAGGCAGGACTAATTCACCCCTCCACTTT.

This clonotype turned up a few times. This sequence joins TRBV13 and TRBJ2-6, with D perhaps TRBD2 (5 bases). Trimming took off 8 bases at V and 0 bases at J, with 14 bases between the two ends. Per germline, CDR1 PRHDT and CDR2 FYEKMQ (reference sequence). The CDR3 contains 16 residues. The chain's CDR3 is CASSWAGSSGANVLTF. The DNA for the CDR3 is TGTGCCAGCTCCTGGGCGGGTTCCTCTGGGGCCAACGTCCTGACTTTC.

The sample holds a few counts of this clonotype. The rearrangement joins TRBV9 to TRBJ1-6; D not certain. Trimming took 0 bases from V and 10 from J, leaving 11 bases between them. The CDR3 is 14 amino acids. CDR1 is SGDLS and CDR2 is YYNGEE in the germline V gene. CDR3 residues: CASSVEGSDSPLHF. The CDR3 DNA follows: TGTGCCAGCAGCGTAGAAGGGTCTGACTCACCCCTCCACTTT. Complete variable domain (other parts from reference TRBV9 and TRBJ1-6): DSGVTQTPKHLITATGQRVTLRCSPRSGDLSVYWYQQSLDQGLQFLIQYYNGEERAKGNILERFSAQQFPDLHSELNLSSLELGDSALYFCASSVEGSDSPLHFGNGTRLTVT.

This clonotype was recorded at least ten times. This chain links TRBV4-2 with TRBJ2-7; unclear D gene. This CDR3 has 15 residues. Deletions cut 0 bases from V and 3 bases from J, with 12 bases between. Germline V gives CDR1 LGHNA, CDR2 YNFKEQ. The CDR3 nucleotides read TGTGCCAGCAGCCAAGATCAGGCTAGTTACTACGAGCAGTACTTC. Protein product: CASSQDQASYYEQYF.

This clonotype was seen many times. The chain recombines TRBV6-5 with TRBJ2-7; no clear D. The germline V and J ends were trimmed by 8 bases and 3 bases, with 17 bases remaining between them. This CDR3 has 14 residues. Germline CDR1 is MNHEY and CDR2 is SVGAGI. CDR3 in amino acids: CASSTDFVGYEQYF. The CDR3 region has the DNA TGTGCCAGCTCAACTGACTTCGTCGGCTACGAGCAGTACTTC.

The DNA of the CDR3 is TGTGCCAGCAGCTTAGTCAGGGTAGACAATGAGCAGTTCTTC. This codes for CASSLVRVDNEQFF. This chain links TRBV7-2 with TRBJ2-1, with a tentative D call TRBD1 (5 bases). CDR1 and CDR2 (germline): SGHTA, FQGNSA. The V end was cut by 1 base, the J end by 5 bases, with 9 bases between. The CDR3 runs 14 residues.

Ten or more counts support this clonotype. This chain uses TRBV6-2 or TRBV6-3 with TRBJ2-3; D ambiguous. V dropped 8 bases and J dropped 1 base, with 16 bases sitting between them. Germline V gives CDR1 MNHEY, CDR2 SVGEGT. The CDR3 has 15 residues. The CDR3 loop is CASAGRSLRTDTQYF. The CDR3, as DNA: TGTGCCAGCGCCGGACGTTCCCTCCGCACAGATACGCAGTATTTT.